One and the same sample provided the 28 T cell receptor beta chains below, sequenced in a study of cytomegalovirus exposure and HLA in healthy donors. Produced via immunoSEQ multiplex PCR; TCRdb's table is partial and in-frame only. The sample carries about 110,000 clones, 88% recorded once. Sequencing was carried out using PBMCs. These receptor sequences come from a woman aged 18-29 years in good health and CMV-seropositive.

J is TRBJ2-3 and V is TRBV29-1, with 8 bases that match TRBD1. Unmatched junction bases numbered 11, after V lost 4 bases and J lost 2 bases. Germline assignment: CDR1 SQVTM and CDR2 ANQGSEA. The CDR3 has 16 amino acids. CDR3 protein: CSVVDAGTGSTDTQYF. CDR3 in DNA: TGCAGCGTTGTGGACGCCGGGACAGGCTCCACAGATACGCAGTATTTT.

In its sample, this clone was seen once. V gene TRBV6-5 combines with J gene TRBJ2-1; 9 positions agree with TRBD1. Germline-derived CDR1 and CDR2 are MNHEY and SVGAGI. This CDR3 region has 12 residues. Trimming took 6 bases from V and 6 from J; bases not matched to a gene: 0. CDR3 DNA sequence: TGTGCCAGCAGGGACAGGGGCAATGAGCAGTTCTTC. Amino acids: CASRDRGNEQFF.

The chain couples TRBV2 to TRBJ2-7; perhaps TRBD1 as D (5 bases). This CDR3 comprises 14 residues. Germline CDR1 reads SNHLY; CDR2 reads FYNNEI. Trimming stripped 6 bases from V and 2 bases from J, with 14 bases between. The CDR3 sequence is CASSLEKGPYEQYF. The CDR3 coding sequence is TGTGCCAGCAGCCTTGAAAAGGGGCCCTACGAGCAGTACTTC. The full variable domain, rest sourced from reference TRBV2 and TRBJ2-7, is EPEVTQTPSHQVTQMGQEVILRCVPISNHLYFYWYRQILGQKVEFLVSFYNNEISEKSEIFDDQFSVERPDGSNFTLKIRSTKLEDSAMYFCASSLEKGPYEQYFGPGTRLTVT.

This clone appeared once. The chain couples TRBV18 to TRBJ1-3, with 7 bases matching TRBD1. Trimming cost V 3 bases and J 2 bases; bases outside gene matches: 1. The CDR3 is 14 residues long. Germline assignment: CDR1 KGHSH and CDR2 LQKENI. The CDR3 bases are TGTGCCAGCTCACCGACAGGGACTGGAAACACCATATATTTT. Its protein is CASSPTGTGNTIYF.

The chain is built from TRBV5-8 and TRBJ2-3, with 7 bases lining up with TRBD2. The CDR3 extends over 16 amino acids. Looked up from germline, CDR1 is SGHTS and CDR2 is YDEGEE. The V gene end was trimmed by 7 bases and the J gene end by 0 bases; junction bases not matched to a gene: 11. The CDR3 sequence is CASAFRTGGSTDTQYF. The CDR3, as DNA: TGTGCCAGCGCGTTTCGAACGGGGGGTAGCACAGATACGCAGTATTTT.

The rearrangement joins TRBV14 to TRBJ2-1; 9 nucleotides match TRBD2. Trimming removed 3 bases from V and 3 bases from J; junction bases left unmatched: 3. The length of the CDR3 is 15 residues. From germline, CDR1 is SGHDN and CDR2 FVKESK. In DNA form, the CDR3 reads TGTGCCAGCAGCCAGAGCGGGGGGATCTACAATGAGCAGTTCTTC. Amino acid sequence: CASSQSGGIYNEQFF.

The genes are TRBV28 and TRBJ1-2, with 9 bases matching TRBD1. With V trimmed by 4 bases and J by 0 bases, 9 bases remained unmatched. This CDR3 contains 17 residues. The germline gives CDR1 MDHEN, CDR2 SYDVKM. CDR3 sequence reads: CASSSPGQGLSNYGYTF. CDR3 in DNA: TGTGCCAGCAGTTCCCCGGGACAGGGTTTATCTAACTATGGCTACACCTTC.

The chain has TRBV10-3 and TRBJ2-7, with D hard to call. Germline V gives CDR1 ENHRY, CDR2 SYGVKD. V lost 3 bases and J 6 bases, leaving 9 bases between the germline ends. The CDR3 is made up of 12 amino acids. CDR3 protein: CAISDEPSEQYV. The CDR3 nucleotides are TGTGCCATCAGTGACGAGCCCAGCGAGCAGTACGTC.

The chain has TRBV7-6 and TRBJ1-2; 7 positions agree with TRBD1. The germline gives CDR1 SGHVS, CDR2 FNYEAQ. V lost 1 base and J lost 7; bases outside the gene matches: 6. The CDR3 totals 14 residues. Here the CDR3 reads CASSLVEGASGYTF. CDR3 DNA: TGTGCCAGCAGCTTAGTGGAGGGGGCGAGTGGCTACACCTTC.

The chain carries TRBV5-4 and TRBJ2-7, with 9 bases aligning to TRBD2. The CDR3 has 14 amino acids. CDR1 and CDR2 from the germline V gene are SGHNT and YYREEE (reference sequence). Germline trimming cut 3 bases from V and 7 bases from J; bases unmatched to any gene: 8. The CDR3: CASSSGGGVREQYV. Written as DNA, the CDR3 is TGTGCCAGCAGCTCCGGCGGGGGGGTGCGAGAGCAGTACGTC.

The gene calls are TRBV4-3 and TRBJ1-2; 10 nucleotides agree with TRBD1. This CDR3 contains 16 residues. V lost 1 base and J lost 3; bases outside the gene matches: 5. CDR1 is LGHNA, CDR2 YSLEER, per germline. The CDR3 DNA reads TGCGCCAGCAGCCAAGGGGGGACAGGGGTTGACTATGGCTACACCTTC. Protein product: CASSQGGTGVDYGYTF.

V gene TRBV4-1 combines with J gene TRBJ2-3, with D maybe TRBD1 (6 bases). Trimming pared 0 bases from V and 9 bases from J, leaving 7 bases between. This CDR3 contains 12 residues. Germline lookup yields CDR1 MGHRA and CDR2 YSYEKL. The CDR3 sequence is CASSQERGTQYF. The CDR3 DNA is TGCGCCAGCAGCCAAGAAAGGGGGACGCAGTATTTT.

This sequence joins TRBV11-2 and TRBJ1-2, with 10 bases fitting TRBD1. The CDR3 has 16 amino acids. The ends lost 4 bases at V and 3 bases at J; junction bases unmatched: 8. Germline CDR1 reads SGHAT; CDR2 reads FQNNGV. CDR3 nucleotide sequence: TGTGCCAGCAGCTCCGTGACAGGGGGCGATTACTATGGCTACACCTTC. This gives the protein CASSSVTGGDYYGYTF.

This clone was picked up a small number of times. The chain recombines TRBV18 with TRBJ1-3; D remains ambiguous. CDR3 length: 16 residues. V lost 1 base and J lost 2, with 12 bases in between. Looked up from germline, CDR1 is KGHSH and CDR2 is LQKENI. The CDR3 nucleotides read TGTGCCAGCTCACCACGGAGGGCCCCCCCTGGAAACACCATATATTTT. Its translation: CASSPRRAPPGNTIYF.

The sample holds a few counts of this clone. The J gene is TRBJ1-6, the V gene TRBV28; D is unclear. Trimming removed 5 bases at V and 14 bases at J, with 10 bases between. The CDR3 sequence is 11 residues long. CDR1 MDHEN and CDR2 SYDVKM come from the germline V gene. The chain's CDR3 is CASSPGLALHF. Here the CDR3 DNA reads TGTGCCAGCAGTCCAGGACTGGCCCTCCACTTT.

The J gene is TRBJ2-7, the V gene TRBV28, with 8 bases identical to TRBD2. V lost 11 bases to trimming and J lost 7 bases; unmatched junction nucleotides: 10. Germline lookup yields CDR1 MDHEN and CDR2 SYDVKM. CDR3 length: 12 residues. CDR3 amino acids: CAVGRGAGEQYF. CDR3 sequence (DNA): TGTGCCGTTGGGCGGGGGGCTGGAGAGCAGTACTTC.

This clone was detected a few times. This chain connects TRBV6-5 to TRBJ2-5; TRBD2 matches at 7 bases. CDR1 MNHEY and CDR2 SVGAGI come from the germline V gene. The CDR3 is 15 amino acids. The junction had 7 bases not matched to a gene; V was cut back by 5 bases and J by 1 base. The CDR3 nucleotides read TGTGCCAGCAGTACCTATGGGGGGGGCCAAGAGACCCAGTACTTC. Translated: CASSTYGGGQETQYF.

The CDR3 region has the DNA TGTGCCAGCAGCCAGACTAGTTTATACACAGATACGCAGTATTTT. Its translation: CASSQTSLYTDTQYF. The gene calls are TRBV7-9 and TRBJ2-3; the D gene is possibly TRBD2 (6 bases). The CDR3 extends over 15 amino acids. From germline, CDR1 is SEHNR and CDR2 FQNEAQ (reference sequence). V gave up 5 bases and J gave up 2 bases, with 14 bases separating them. The whole variable domain, remainder taken from reference TRBV7-9 and TRBJ2-3, is DTGVSQNPRHKITKRGQNVTFRCDPISEHNRLYWYRQTLGQGPEFLTYFQNEAQLEKSRLLSDRFSAERPKGSFSTLEIQRTEQGDSAMYLCASSQTSLYTDTQYFGPGTRLTVL.

This chain uses TRBV2 with TRBJ2-2; tentative D call: TRBD1 (6 bases). In germline, CDR1 is SNHLY, CDR2 FYNNEI. This CDR3 spans 14 amino acids. With 4 bases removed from V and 7 bases from J, the gap between germline ends came to 13 bases. The CDR3 coding sequence is TGTGCCAGCAGTGTACAGGGAAGGTTCGGGGAGCTGTTTTTT. It translates to CASSVQGRFGELFF.

The V call is TRBV10-1, the J call TRBJ2-2, with D possibly TRBD2 on 5 matching bases. CDR1 is WNHNN and CDR2 is SYGVQD in the germline V gene (reference sequence). This CDR3 has 17 residues. The germline V and J ends were trimmed by 4 bases and 6 bases, with 21 bases remaining between them. The CDR3 nucleotides are TGCGCCAGCAGTGGATCAATACTAGAGAAGAGTTCCGGGGAGCTGTTTTTT. Translated, it gives CASSGSILEKSSGELFF.

The J gene is TRBJ2-4, the V gene TRBV28; TRBD1 matches 8 bases. Per germline, CDR1 MDHEN and CDR2 SYDVKM. With V trimmed by 6 bases and J by 8 bases, 12 bases remained unmatched. The CDR3 is 15 residues long. The CDR3: CASRTGDSTGDIQYF. The CDR3 bases are TGTGCCAGCAGGACAGGGGACTCCACGGGTGACATTCAGTACTTC.

The J gene is TRBJ2-3, the V gene TRBV27, with D perhaps matching TRBD2 (6 bases). Trimming took off 7 bases at V and 3 bases at J, with 17 bases between the two ends. This CDR3 comprises 15 residues. The germline V gene encodes CDR1 MNHEY and CDR2 SMNVEV (reference sequence). The CDR3 sequence is CASTSFGGPTDTQYF. CDR3 DNA: TGTGCCAGCACTTCCTTTGGAGGGCCGACAGATACGCAGTATTTT.

The rearrangement links TRBV7-2 to TRBJ2-1; maybe TRBD2 (6 bases). This CDR3 is 14 amino acids long. Germline CDR1 and CDR2: SGHTA and FQGNSA. V was cut by 5 bases and J by 6 bases, with 14 bases left in between. CDR3 coding DNA: TGTGCCAGCAGCGGCGGGACCGGACCCAATGAGCAGTTCTTC. It yields the protein CASSGGTGPNEQFF.

This chain uses TRBV29-1 with TRBJ1-2, with 9 bases lining up with TRBD1. With 7 bases clipped from V and 1 base from J, the junction kept 4 bases outside the gene matches. The CDR3 sequence is 13 residues long. Germline CDR1 and CDR2: SQVTM and ANQGSEA. CDR3 sequence reads: CSAGTGFNYGYTF. The CDR3 nucleotides read TGCAGCGCCGGGACAGGGTTTAACTATGGCTACACCTTC.

The gene calls are TRBV19 and TRBJ1-2, with 7 bases matching TRBD1. J was trimmed by 0 bases and V by 7 bases; bases with no gene match: 5. This CDR3 contains 14 residues. Germline V gene sequence: CDR1 LNHDA, CDR2 SQIVND (reference sequence). CDR3 loop: CASIGQVANYGYTF. CDR3 in DNA: TGTGCCAGTATCGGACAGGTAGCTAACTATGGCTACACCTTC.

There are a few counts of this clone. The chain links TRBV7-2 to TRBJ1-6, with 7 nucleotides matching TRBD1. Germline trimming cut 5 bases from V and 6 bases from J; bases unmatched to any gene: 4. CDR1 SGHTA and CDR2 FQGNSA come from the germline V gene. This CDR3 region has 14 residues. CDR3 nucleotide sequence: TGTGCCAGCAGCCTTAGACAGGGTAATTCACCCCTCCACTTT. Protein product: CASSLRQGNSPLHF.

The chain employs TRBV16 and TRBJ1-2; 8 nucleotides align to TRBD1. The CDR3 spans 15 residues. Trimming took 4 bases from V and 2 from J; bases not matched to a gene: 6. Germline CDR1 KGHSY, CDR2 FQNENV. The CDR3 loop is CASSPIWTGNYGYTF. CDR3 bases: TGTGCCAGCAGCCCAATTTGGACAGGGAACTATGGCTACACCTTC.

The rearrangement links TRBV18 to TRBJ2-4, with D possibly TRBD1 on 5 matching bases. This CDR3 has 16 amino acids. Trimming took 6 bases from V and 0 from J, leaving 15 bases between them. The germline V gene has CDR1 KGHSH and CDR2 LQKENI. The CDR3, as DNA: TGTGCCAGCTCCCACGGCAGGGATCTAGCCAAAAACATTCAGTACTTC. Protein product: CASSHGRDLAKNIQYF. Together with reference TRBV18 and TRBJ2-4, the CDR3 gives the full variable domain: NAGVMQNPRHLVRRRGQEARLRCSPMKGHSHVYWYRQLPEEGLKFMVYLQKENIIDESGMPKERFSAEFPKEGPSILRIQQVVRGDSAAYFCASSHGRDLAKNIQYFGAGTRLSVL.